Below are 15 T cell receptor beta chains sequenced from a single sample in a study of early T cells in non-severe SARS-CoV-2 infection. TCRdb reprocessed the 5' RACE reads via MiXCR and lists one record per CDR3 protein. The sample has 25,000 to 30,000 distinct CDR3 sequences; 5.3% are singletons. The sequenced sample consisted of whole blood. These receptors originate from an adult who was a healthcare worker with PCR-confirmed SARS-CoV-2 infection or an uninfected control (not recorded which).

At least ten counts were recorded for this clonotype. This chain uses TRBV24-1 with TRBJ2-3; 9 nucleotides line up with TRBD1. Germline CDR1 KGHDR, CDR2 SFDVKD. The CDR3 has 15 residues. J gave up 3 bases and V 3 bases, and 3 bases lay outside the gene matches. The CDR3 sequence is CATSDPGQGTDTQYF. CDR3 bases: TGTGCCACCAGTGATCCCGGACAGGGGACAGATACGCAGTATTTT.

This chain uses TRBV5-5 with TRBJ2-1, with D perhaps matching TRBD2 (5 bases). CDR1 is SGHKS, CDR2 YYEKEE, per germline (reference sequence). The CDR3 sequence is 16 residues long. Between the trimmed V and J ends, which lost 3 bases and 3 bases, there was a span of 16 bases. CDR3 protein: CASSSERLPIYNEQFF. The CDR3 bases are TGTGCCAGCAGCTCCGAGAGACTACCCATCTACAATGAGCAGTTCTTC. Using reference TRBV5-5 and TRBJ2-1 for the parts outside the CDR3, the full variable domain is DAGVTQSPTHLIKTRGQQVTLRCSPISGHKSVSWYQQVLGQGPQFIFQYYEKEERGRGNFPDRFSARQFPNYSSELNVNALLLGDSALYLCASSSERLPIYNEQFFGPGTRLTVL.

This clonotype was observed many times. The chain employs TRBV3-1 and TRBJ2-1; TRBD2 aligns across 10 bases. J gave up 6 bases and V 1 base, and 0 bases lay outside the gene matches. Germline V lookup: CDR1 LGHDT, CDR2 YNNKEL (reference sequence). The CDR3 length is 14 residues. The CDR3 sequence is CASSQGTSGNEQFF. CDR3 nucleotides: TGTGCCAGCAGCCAAGGGACTAGCGGCAATGAGCAGTTCTTC.

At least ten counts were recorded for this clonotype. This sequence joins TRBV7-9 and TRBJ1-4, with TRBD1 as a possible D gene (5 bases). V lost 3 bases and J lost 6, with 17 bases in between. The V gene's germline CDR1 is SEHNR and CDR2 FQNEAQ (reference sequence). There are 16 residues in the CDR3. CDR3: CASSLSGASGDEKLFF. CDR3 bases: TGTGCCAGCAGCTTGAGTGGGGCCTCGGGAGATGAAAAACTGTTTTTT.

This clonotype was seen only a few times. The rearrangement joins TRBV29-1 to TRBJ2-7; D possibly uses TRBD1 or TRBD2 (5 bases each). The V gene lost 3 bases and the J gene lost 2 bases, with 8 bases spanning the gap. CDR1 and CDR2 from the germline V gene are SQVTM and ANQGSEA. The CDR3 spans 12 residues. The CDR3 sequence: CSVDQGPYEQYF. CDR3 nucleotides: TGCAGCGTTGATCAGGGACCCTACGAGCAGTACTTC.

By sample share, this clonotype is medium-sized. The CDR3, as DNA: TGCAGCGTCAAAGCCTGGGGACAAGCGAACACTGAAGCTTTCTTT. Its protein product is CSVKAWGQANTEAFF. The chain links TRBV29-1 to TRBJ1-1, with D possibly TRBD1 on 6 matching bases. In germline, CDR1 is SQVTM, CDR2 ANQGSEA. The CDR3 consists of 15 residues. V was pared by 6 bases and J by 1 base, with 18 bases between. The variable domain in full, with the rest retrieved from reference TRBV29-1 and TRBJ1-1, is SAVISQKPSRDICQRGTSLTIQCQVDSQVTMMFWYRQQPGQSLTLIATANQGSEATYESGFVIDKFPISRPNLTFSTLTVSNMSPEDSSIYLCSVKAWGQANTEAFFGQGTRLTVV.

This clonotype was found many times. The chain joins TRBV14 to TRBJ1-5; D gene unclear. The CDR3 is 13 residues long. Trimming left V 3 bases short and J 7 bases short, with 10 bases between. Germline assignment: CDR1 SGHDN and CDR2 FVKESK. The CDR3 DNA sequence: TGTGCCAGCAGCCAGACGCCCGAACAGCCCCAGCATTTT. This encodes CASSQTPEQPQHF.

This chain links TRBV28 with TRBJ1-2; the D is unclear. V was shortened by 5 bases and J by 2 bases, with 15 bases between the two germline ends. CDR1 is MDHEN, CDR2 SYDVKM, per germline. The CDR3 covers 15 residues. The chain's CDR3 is CASSRPTALNYGYTF. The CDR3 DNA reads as TGTGCCAGCAGTCGCCCGACGGCGTTAAACTATGGCTACACCTTC.

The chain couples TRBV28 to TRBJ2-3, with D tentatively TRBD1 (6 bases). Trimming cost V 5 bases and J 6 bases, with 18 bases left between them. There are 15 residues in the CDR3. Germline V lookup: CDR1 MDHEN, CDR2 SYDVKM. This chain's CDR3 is CASSAGDRPPDTQYF. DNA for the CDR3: TGTGCCAGCAGTGCCGGTGACAGGCCCCCGGATACGCAGTATTTT.

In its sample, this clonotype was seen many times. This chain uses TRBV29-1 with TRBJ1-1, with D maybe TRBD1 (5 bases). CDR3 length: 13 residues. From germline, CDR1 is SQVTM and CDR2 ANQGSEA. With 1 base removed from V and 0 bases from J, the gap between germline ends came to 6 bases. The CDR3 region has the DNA TGCAGCGTTGAAGGGACATTGAACACTGAAGCTTTCTTT. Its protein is CSVEGTLNTEAFF.

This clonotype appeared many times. CDR3 sequence (DNA): TGTGCCAGTAGCCCGACAGGCACCAGGAACACCGGGGAGCTGTTTTTT. This encodes CASSPTGTRNTGELFF. V usage is TRBV19 and J usage is TRBJ2-2, with D possibly matching TRBD1 (6 bases). Germline CDR1 and CDR2: LNHDA and SQIVND (reference sequence). V shed 6 bases and J shed 1 base, with 15 bases lying between them. The CDR3 is 16 amino acids.

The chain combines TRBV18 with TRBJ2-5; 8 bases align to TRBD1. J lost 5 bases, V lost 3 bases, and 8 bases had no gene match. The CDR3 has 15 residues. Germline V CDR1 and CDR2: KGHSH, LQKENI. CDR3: CASSPMTGAGETQYF. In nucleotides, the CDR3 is TGTGCCAGCTCACCGATGACAGGGGCCGGGGAGACCCAGTACTTC.

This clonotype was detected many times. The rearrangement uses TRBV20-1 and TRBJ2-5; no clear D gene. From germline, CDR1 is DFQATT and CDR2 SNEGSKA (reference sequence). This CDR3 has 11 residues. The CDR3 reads CSAGSQETQYF. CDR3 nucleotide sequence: TGCAGCGCTGGGTCCCAAGAGACCCAGTACTTC.

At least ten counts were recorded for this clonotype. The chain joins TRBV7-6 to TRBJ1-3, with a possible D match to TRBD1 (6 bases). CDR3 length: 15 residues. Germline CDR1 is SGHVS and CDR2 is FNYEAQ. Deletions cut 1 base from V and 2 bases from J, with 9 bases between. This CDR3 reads CASSLDPGAGNTIYF. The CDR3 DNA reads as TGTGCCAGCAGCTTAGACCCAGGGGCTGGAAACACCATATATTTT.

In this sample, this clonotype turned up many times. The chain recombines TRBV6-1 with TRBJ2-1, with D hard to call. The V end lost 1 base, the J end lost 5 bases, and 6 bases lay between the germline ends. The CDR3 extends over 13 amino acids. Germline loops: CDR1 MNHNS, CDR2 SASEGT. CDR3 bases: TGTGCCAGCAGTGAAGATCGGGACAATGAGCAGTTCTTC. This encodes CASSEDRDNEQFF.